Described below is a single T cell receptor (beta chain) sequence and its context. Sequenced by immunoSEQ multiplex PCR; TCRdb stores in-frame clones only, minus some. The sample consists of 150,000 to 190,000 clones, about 79% of them appearing once. The length of the CDR3 is 15 residues. V lost 0 bases to trimming and J lost 4 bases, with 9 bases between them. Germline CDR1 is MGHRA and CDR2 is YSYEKL. These data are taken from a study of blood T cell repertoires in COVID-19. What was sequenced was peripheral blood. This rearrangement joins TRBV4-1 to TRBJ2-2; the D is unclear. The clonotype was recovered from a woman in her forties or fifties with acute or convalescent COVID-19. CDR3 sequence: CASSQEAEVTGELFF. In nucleotides, the CDR3 is TGCGCCAGCAGCCAAGAAGCCGAGGTCACCGGGGAGCTGTTTTTT.